The sequence of this T cell receptor (beta chain) was determined in a study of blood T cell repertoires in COVID-19. Study summary: T cells, B-cell-depleted T cells, or PBMCs supplied cDNA or gDNA.

Authors' processing steps: How many nucleated cells were present was estimated from reference gene primer amplification. Data came from immunoSEQ multiplex PCR; TCRdb stores just in-frame clones and leaves some out. D and trimming were read from the DNA, whereas the V and J calls and clone size are those reported in that table. The sample contains around 50,000 clones, 70% to 90% of which appear only once. V shed 4 bases, J shed 6 bases, and the junction held 12 bases outside the gene matches. There are 16 residues in the CDR3. Germline V gene lookup returns CDR1 SGHKS and CDR2 YYEKEE (reference sequence). This clone was seen a single time.

Sequencing was performed on peripheral blood. The chain combines TRBV5-5 with TRBJ2-3; 9 bases are a match to TRBD2. The sequence derives from a human donor in a cohort sampled during active COVID-19. CDR3 region: CASSRGLAWEGDTQYF. The DNA of the CDR3 is TGTGCCAGCAGCCGGGGACTAGCTTGGGAGGGTGATACGCAGTATTTT. Full variable domain (rest looked up from reference TRBV5-5 and TRBJ2-3): DAGVTQSPTHLIKTRGQQVTLRCSPISGHKSVSWYQQVLGQGPQFIFQYYEKEERGRGNFPDRFSARQFPNYSSELNVNALLLGDSALYLCASSRGLAWEGDTQYFGPGTRLTVL.